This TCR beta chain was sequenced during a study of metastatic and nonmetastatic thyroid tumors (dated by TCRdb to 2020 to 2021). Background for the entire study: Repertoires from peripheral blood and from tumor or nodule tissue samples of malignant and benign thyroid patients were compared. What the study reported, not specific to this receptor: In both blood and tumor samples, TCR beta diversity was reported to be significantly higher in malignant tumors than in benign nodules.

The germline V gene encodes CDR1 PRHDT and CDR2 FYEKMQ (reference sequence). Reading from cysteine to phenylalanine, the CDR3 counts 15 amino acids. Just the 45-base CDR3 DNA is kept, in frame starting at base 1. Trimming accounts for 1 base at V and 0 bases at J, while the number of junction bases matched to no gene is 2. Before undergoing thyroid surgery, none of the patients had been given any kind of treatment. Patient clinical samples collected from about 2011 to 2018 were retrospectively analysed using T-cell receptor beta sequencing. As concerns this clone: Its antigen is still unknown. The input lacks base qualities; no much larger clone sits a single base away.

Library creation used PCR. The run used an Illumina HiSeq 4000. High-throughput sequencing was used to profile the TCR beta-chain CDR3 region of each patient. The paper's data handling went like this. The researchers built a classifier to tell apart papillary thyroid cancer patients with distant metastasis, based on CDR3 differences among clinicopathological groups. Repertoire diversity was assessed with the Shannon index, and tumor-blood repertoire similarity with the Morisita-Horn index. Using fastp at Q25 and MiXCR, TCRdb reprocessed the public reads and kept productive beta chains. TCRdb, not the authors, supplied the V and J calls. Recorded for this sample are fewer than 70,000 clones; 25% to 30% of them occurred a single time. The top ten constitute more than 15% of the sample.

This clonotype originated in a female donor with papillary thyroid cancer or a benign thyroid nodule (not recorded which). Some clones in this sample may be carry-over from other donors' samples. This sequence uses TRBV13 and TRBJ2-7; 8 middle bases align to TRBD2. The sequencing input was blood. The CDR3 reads CASSLDGTSSYEQYF. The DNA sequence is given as TGTGCCAGCAGCTTAGACGGGACTAGCTCCTACGAGCAGTACTTC.